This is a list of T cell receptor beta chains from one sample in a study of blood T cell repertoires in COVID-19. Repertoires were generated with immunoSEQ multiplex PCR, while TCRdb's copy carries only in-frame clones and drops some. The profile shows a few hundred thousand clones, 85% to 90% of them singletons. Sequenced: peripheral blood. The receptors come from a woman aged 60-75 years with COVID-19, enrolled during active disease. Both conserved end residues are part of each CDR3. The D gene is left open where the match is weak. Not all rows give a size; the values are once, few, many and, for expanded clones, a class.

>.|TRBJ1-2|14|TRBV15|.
CATSRVATGYGYTF
TGTGCCACCAGCAGAGTCGCGACGGGCTATGGCTACACCTTC
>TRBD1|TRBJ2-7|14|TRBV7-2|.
CASSPDRYLREQYF
TGTGCCAGCAGTCCGGACAGGTACCTTCGGGAGCAGTACTTC
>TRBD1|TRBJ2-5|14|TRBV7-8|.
CASSARQGRETQYF
TGTGCCAGCAGCGCACGACAGGGAAGGGAGACCCAGTACTTC
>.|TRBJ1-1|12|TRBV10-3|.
CAISKEATEAFF
TGTGCCATCAGTAAAGAAGCCACTGAAGCTTTCTTT
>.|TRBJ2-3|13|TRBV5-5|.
CASSLGPTDTQYF
TGTGCCAGCAGCTTGGGGCCCACAGATACGCAGTATTTT
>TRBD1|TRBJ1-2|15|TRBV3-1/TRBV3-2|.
CASSHLAGGGYGYTF
TGTGCCAGCAGCCATCTGGCAGGGGGTGGTTATGGCTACACCTTC
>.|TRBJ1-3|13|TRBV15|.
CATSRDPGNTIYF
TGTGCCACCAGCAGAGATCCCGGGAACACCATATATTTT
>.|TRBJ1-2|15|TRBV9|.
CASSVGWRGDYGYTF
TGTGCCAGCAGCGTAGGCTGGCGGGGGGACTATGGCTACACCTTC
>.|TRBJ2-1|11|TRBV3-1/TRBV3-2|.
CASSQRGEQFF
TGTGCCAGCAGCCAAAGGGGTGAGCAGTTCTTC
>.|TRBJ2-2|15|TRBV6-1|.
CASSERGRGTGELFF
TGTGCCAGCAGTGAAAGGGGTCGGGGGACCGGGGAGCTGTTTTTT
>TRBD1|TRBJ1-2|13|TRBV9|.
CASSIGQGNGYTF
TGTGCCAGCAGCATAGGACAGGGGAATGGCTACACCTTC
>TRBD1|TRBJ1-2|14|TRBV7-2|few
CASSPSQGRYGYTF
TGTGCCAGCAGCCCATCACAGGGGCGATATGGCTACACCTTC
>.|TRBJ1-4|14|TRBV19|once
CASSMNSRHEKLFF
TGTGCCAGTAGTATGAACAGCCGCCATGAAAAACTGTTTTTT
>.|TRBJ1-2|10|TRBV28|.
CASGPYGYTF
TGTGCCAGCGGGCCGTATGGCTACACCTTC
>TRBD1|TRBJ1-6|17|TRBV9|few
CASSLRDRGPNNSPLHF
TGTGCCAGCAGCTTGCGGGACAGGGGGCCGAATAATTCACCCCTCCACTTT
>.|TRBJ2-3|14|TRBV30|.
CAWSPAGGTDTQYF
TGTGCCTGGAGTCCGGCGGGCGGCACAGATACGCAGTATTTT
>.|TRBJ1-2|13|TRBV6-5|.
CASRGGAGYGYTF
TGTGCCAGCAGGGGAGGGGCGGGCTATGGCTACACCTTC
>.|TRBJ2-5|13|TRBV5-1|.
CASSFRSEETQYF
TGCGCCAGCAGCTTCCGGTCGGAAGAGACCCAGTACTTC
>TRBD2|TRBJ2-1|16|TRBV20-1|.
CSASRNLGTSGSKQFF
TGCAGTGCTAGTCGCAACCTTGGGACTAGCGGTTCGAAGCAGTTCTTC
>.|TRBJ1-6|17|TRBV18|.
CASSPPPRGVYNSPLHF
TGTGCCAGCTCACCACCGCCGCGGGGGGTCTATAATTCACCCCTCCACTTT
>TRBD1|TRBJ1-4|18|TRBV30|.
CAWSLTGQGGLGNEKLFF
TGTGCCTGGAGCCTAACGGGACAGGGAGGTTTGGGTAATGAAAAACTGTTTTTT
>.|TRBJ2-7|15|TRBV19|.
CASSIVWGGTREQYF
TGTGCCAGTAGTATCGTGTGGGGTGGGACTCGGGAGCAGTACTTC
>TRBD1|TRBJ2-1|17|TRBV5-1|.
CASSLSASGGVYNEQFF
TGCGCCAGCAGCTTGTCTGCGTCAGGGGGCGTTTACAATGAGCAGTTCTTC
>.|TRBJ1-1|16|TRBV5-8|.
CASSLMTTGGNTEAFF
TGTGCCAGCAGCCTGATGACGACAGGAGGGAACACTGAAGCTTTCTTT
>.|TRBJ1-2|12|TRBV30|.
CAWNQGFEGYTF
TGTGCCTGGAATCAGGGTTTTGAGGGCTACACCTTC
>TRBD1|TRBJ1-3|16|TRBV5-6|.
CASSLDRASSGNTIYF
TGTGCCAGCAGCCTGGACAGGGCCTCCTCTGGAAACACCATATATTTT
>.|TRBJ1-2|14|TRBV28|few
CASTTQGLVYGYTF
TGTGCCAGCACGACACAGGGTCTGGTCTATGGCTACACCTTC
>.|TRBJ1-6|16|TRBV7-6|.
CASSPDRSSYNSPLHF
TGTGCCAGCAGCCCGGACAGAAGCTCCTATAATTCACCCCTCCACTTT
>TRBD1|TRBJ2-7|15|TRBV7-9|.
CASSPIRGTGSEQYF
TGTGCCAGCAGCCCGATTAGGGGGACAGGGTCCGAGCAGTACTTC
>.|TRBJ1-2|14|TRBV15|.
CATSRGATDGGYTF
TGTGCCACCAGCAGAGGGGCCACCGATGGGGGCTACACCTTC
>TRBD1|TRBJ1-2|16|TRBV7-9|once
CASSLTDRGPSYGYTF
TGTGCCAGCAGCTTAACGGACAGGGGGCCCAGCTATGGCTACACCTTC
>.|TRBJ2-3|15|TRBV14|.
CASSQATGVSDTQYF
TGTGCCAGCAGCCAAGCAACAGGAGTTTCAGATACGCAGTATTTT
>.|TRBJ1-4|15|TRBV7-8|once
CASSLVVGLNEKLFF
TGTGCCAGCAGCTTAGTAGTTGGGCTTAATGAAAAACTGTTTTTT
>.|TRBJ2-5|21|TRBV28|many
CASSWSPQEDAVWSNQETQYF
TGTGCCAGCAGTTGGTCCCCACAGGAAGATGCGGTCTGGTCCAACCAAGAGACCCAGTACTTC
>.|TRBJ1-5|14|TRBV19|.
CASSAAFTNQPQHF
TGTGCCAGTAGTGCTGCATTTACAAATCAGCCCCAGCATTTT
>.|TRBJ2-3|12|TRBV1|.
CTSSPTRATQYF
TGCACCAGCAGCCCTACGAGGGCTACGCAGTATTTT
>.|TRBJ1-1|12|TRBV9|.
CASSRGNTEAFF
TGTGCCAGCAGCAGGGGGAACACTGAAGCTTTCTTT
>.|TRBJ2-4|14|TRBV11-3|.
CASSLGTGRDIQYF
TGTGCCAGCAGCCTTGGAACAGGGCGAGACATTCAGTACTTC
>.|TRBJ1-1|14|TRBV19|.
CASSTVQANTEAFF
TGTGCCAGTAGTACGGTACAGGCTAACACTGAAGCTTTCTTT
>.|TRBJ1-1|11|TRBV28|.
CASAETREAFF
TGTGCCAGCGCAGAGACACGTGAAGCTTTCTTT
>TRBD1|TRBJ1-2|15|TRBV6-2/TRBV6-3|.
CASSYWGQGRNGYTF
TGTGCCAGCAGTTACTGGGGACAGGGGAGGAATGGCTACACCTTC
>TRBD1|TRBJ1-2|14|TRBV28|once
CASSSGQGNYGYTF
TGTGCCAGCAGTTCGGGACAGGGTAATTATGGCTACACCTTC
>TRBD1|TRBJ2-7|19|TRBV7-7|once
CASSPRAGTGGAFSYEQYF
TGTGCCAGCAGCCCAAGGGCCGGGACAGGGGGCGCATTTTCCTACGAGCAGTACTTC
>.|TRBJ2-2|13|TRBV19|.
CATLLWSTGELFF
TGTGCCACCCTCTTATGGAGCACCGGGGAGCTGTTTTTT
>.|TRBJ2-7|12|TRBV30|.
CAWSPGFYEQYF
TGTGCCTGGAGTCCGGGTTTCTACGAGCAGTACTTC
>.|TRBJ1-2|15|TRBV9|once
CASSVVGGSDYGYTF
TGTGCCAGCAGCGTAGTGGGGGGGAGCGACTATGGCTACACCTTC